Sequencing of this T cell receptor beta chain was carried out in a study of shared clonotypes between healthy human individuals. General observations from the study: Against clonotypes common to all four donors, non-shared ones had lower generation probabilities. The rarefaction results pointed to incomplete sorted-subset sequencing despite large depth.

Germline V lookup: CDR1 SGHRS, CDR2 YFSETQ. This CDR3 is built from 15 residues. Trimming took off 3 bases at V and 1 base at J, with 10 bases between the two ends. Division of CD4+ cells produced a CD45RA+ naive subset and a CD45RA-negative memory subset. Concerning this clone: Its antigen is currently unknown.

The protocol was immunoSEQ multiplex PCR, while the TCRdb copy is restricted to in-frame clones and leaves out a portion. The data contain approximately 1.1 million clones, more than 75% of them singletons. This clonotype was sampled from a man between 18 and 35 years old in good health. Some clones in this sample may be carry-over from other donors' samples. Sequenced input: memory CD4+ T cells from PBMCs. Noted subset: CD45RA-negative fraction. The chain uses TRBV5-1 and TRBJ2-2; a possible D gene is TRBD1 (6 bases). This CDR3 reads CASSSRQVNTGELFF. In DNA, the CDR3 is TGCGCCAGCAGCTCAAGACAGGTGAACACCGGGGAGCTGTTTTTT.